This paragraph reports one T cell receptor (beta chain). Profiled with immunoSEQ multiplex PCR; TCRdb holds only in-frame clones, not every one. The sample lists hundreds of thousands of clones; about 76% were seen once. This record comes from a study of shared clonotypes between healthy human individuals. The V segment lost 4 bases and the J segment 0 bases; nucleotides outside the gene matches: 3. CDR1 and CDR2 (germline): MRHNA, SNTAGT. This CDR3 spans 15 amino acids. This chain uses TRBV6-4 with TRBJ2-1; 7 bases are shared with TRBD1. The TCR originated in a woman in her 40s in good health. Some clones in this sample may be carry-over from other donors' samples. Sample: PBMCs. CDR3 in DNA: TGTGCCAGCAGTGCAGACAGGGCCTCCTACAATGAGCAGTTCTTC. This sequence encodes CASSADRASYNEQFF.